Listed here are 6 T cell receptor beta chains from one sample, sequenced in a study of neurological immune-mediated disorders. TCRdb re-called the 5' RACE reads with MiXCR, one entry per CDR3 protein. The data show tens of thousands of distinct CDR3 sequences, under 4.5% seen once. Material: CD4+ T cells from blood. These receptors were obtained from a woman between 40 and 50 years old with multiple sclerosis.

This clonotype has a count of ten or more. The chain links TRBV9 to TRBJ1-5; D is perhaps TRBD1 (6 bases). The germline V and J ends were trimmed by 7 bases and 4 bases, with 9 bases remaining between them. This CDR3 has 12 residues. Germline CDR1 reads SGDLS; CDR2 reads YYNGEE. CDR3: CASGGPNQPQHF. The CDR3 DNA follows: TGTGCCAGCGGGGGGCCTAATCAGCCCCAGCATTTT. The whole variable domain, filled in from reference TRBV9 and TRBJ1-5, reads DSGVTQTPKHLITATGQRVTLRCSPRSGDLSVYWYQQSLDQGLQFLIQYYNGEERAKGNILERFSAQQFPDLHSELNLSSLELGDSALYFCASGGPNQPQHFGDGTRLSIL.

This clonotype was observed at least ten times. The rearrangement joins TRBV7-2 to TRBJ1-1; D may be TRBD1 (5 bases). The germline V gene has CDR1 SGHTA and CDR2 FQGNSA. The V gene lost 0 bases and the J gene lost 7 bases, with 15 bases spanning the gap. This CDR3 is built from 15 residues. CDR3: CASSLAPGLEIEAFF. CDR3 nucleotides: TGTGCCAGCAGCTTAGCCCCGGGGCTTGAAATTGAAGCTTTCTTT.

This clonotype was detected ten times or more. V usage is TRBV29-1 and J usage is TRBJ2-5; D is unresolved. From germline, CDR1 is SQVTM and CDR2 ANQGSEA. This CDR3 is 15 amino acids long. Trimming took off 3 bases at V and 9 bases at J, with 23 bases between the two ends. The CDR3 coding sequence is TGCAGCGTTGACGGTCCGGGCGGTCGAGGACGTCCCCAGTACTTC. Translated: CSVDGPGGRGRPQYF.

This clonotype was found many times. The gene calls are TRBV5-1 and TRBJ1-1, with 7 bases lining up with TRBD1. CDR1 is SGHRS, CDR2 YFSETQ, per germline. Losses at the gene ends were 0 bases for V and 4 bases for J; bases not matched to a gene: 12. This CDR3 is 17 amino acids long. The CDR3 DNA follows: TGCGCCAGCAGCTTGGGGGCCATGACAGGGCTCTCCACTGAAGCTTTCTTT. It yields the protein CASSLGAMTGLSTEAFF.

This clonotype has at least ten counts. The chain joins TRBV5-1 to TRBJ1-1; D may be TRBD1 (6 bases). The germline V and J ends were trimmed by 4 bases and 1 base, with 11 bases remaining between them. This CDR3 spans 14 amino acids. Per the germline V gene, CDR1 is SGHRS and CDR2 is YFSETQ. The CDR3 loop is CASSQTGQNTEAFF. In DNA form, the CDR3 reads TGCGCCAGCAGCCAGACAGGACAGAACACTGAAGCTTTCTTT.

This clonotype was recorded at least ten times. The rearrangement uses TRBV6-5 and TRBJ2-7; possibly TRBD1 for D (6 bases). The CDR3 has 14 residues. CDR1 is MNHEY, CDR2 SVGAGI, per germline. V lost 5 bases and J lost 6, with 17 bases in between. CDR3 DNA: TGTGCCAGCAGTCCCGGACAAAACAGGGCCGAGCAGTACTTC. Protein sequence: CASSPGQNRAEQYF.